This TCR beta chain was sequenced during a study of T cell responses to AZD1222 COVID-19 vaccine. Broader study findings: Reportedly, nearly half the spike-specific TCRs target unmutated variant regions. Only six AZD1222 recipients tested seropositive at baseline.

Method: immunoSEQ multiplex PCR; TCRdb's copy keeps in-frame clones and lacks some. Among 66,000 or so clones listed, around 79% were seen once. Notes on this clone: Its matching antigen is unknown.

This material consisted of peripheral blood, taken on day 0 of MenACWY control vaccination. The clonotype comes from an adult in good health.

CDR3 protein: CASSYSGGTDTQYF. The CDR3 region has the DNA TGTGCCAGCAGTTACTCCGGCGGCACAGATACGCAGTATTTT. The chain joins TRBV6-5 to TRBJ2-3; D unresolved. V lost 0 bases and J 1 base, leaving 5 bases between the germline ends. Germline CDR1 and CDR2: MNHEY and SVGAGI. The CDR3 consists of 14 residues.